These 24 T cell receptor beta chains share one sample of origin, sequenced in a study of cytomegalovirus exposure and HLA in healthy donors (dated by TCRdb to 2016 to 2017). Library creation used the immunoSEQ multiplex PCR assay. Imported from immuneACCESS, the table was reduced by TCRdb to in-frame sequences with V and J called. These copies leave out some clones; in studies compared against another copy, an unresolved V gene accounts for under half, and the cause of the remainder is not known. This sample has fewer than 150,000 clones in its table, and about 84% of those were observed once. Nearly 5% of the sample goes to the ten largest clones. Sequencing was done on a sample of PBMCs. These receptors all stem from a man aged 18 to 29 in good health and CMV-seronegative.

This clone was counted only a few times. The J gene is TRBJ1-1, the V gene TRBV12-5; weak D call: TRBD1 (5 bases). The CDR3 runs 13 residues. Per germline, CDR1 LGHNT and CDR2 FRNRAP. Trimming removed 1 base from V and 4 bases from J, with 7 bases in between. CDR3 sequence (DNA): TGTGCTAGTGGTTTGGCCGGGGGCACTGAAGCTTTCTTT. It is translated as CASGLAGGTEAFF.

A note on this clone: Distinct nucleotide sequences in the sample also encode this CDR3. The chain links TRBV7-6 to TRBJ2-3, with 16 bases fitting TRBD2. The junction had 3 bases not matched to a gene; V was cut back by 5 bases and J by 4 bases. Germline V gives CDR1 SGHVS, CDR2 FNYEAQ. The CDR3 totals 16 residues. The DNA for the CDR3 is TGTGCCAGCAGCCTCGGGACTAGCGGGAGGGCAGATACGCAGTATTTT. Its translation: CASSLGTSGRADTQYF. Using reference TRBV7-6 and TRBJ2-3 for the parts outside the CDR3, the full variable domain is GAGVSQSPRYKVTKRGQDVALRCDPISGHVSLYWYRQALGQGPEFLTYFNYEAQQDKSGLPNDRFSAERPEGSISTLTIQRTEQRDSAMYRCASSLGTSGRADTQYFGPGTRLTVL.

The rearrangement uses TRBV27 and TRBJ2-3; 8 bases agree with TRBD1. This CDR3 has 13 residues. Germline CDR1 is MNHEY and CDR2 is SMNVEV (reference sequence). With 7 bases clipped from V and 4 bases from J, the junction kept 4 bases outside the gene matches. The CDR3 nucleotides are TGTGCCAGCACCCGGACAGGGTCAGATACGCAGTATTTT. Amino acids: CASTRTGSDTQYF.

V is TRBV27 and J is TRBJ2-3, with 7 bases lining up with TRBD1. The V gene end was trimmed by 5 bases and the J gene end by 3 bases; junction bases not matched to a gene: 2. CDR1 is MNHEY, CDR2 SMNVEV, per germline (reference sequence). The CDR3 length is 13 residues. The CDR3 sequence: CASSNRGTDTQYF. Here the CDR3 DNA reads TGTGCCAGCAGTAACAGGGGTACAGATACGCAGTATTTT.

The chain is built from TRBV23-1 and TRBJ2-3, with D possibly TRBD2 on 5 matching bases. TRBV23-1 is labeled an ORF, and its function is uncertain. The CDR3 runs to 18 residues. The V end lost 2 bases, the J end lost 5 bases, and 23 bases lay between the germline ends. In nucleotides, the CDR3 is TGCGCCAGCAGTCAAAGGATTTGCAGAGGGTTTCAACTAGATACGCAGTATTTT. It is translated as CASSQRICRGFQLDTQYF.

This sequence joins TRBV19 and TRBJ2-7, with 12 bases identical to TRBD2. The V segment lost 3 bases and the J segment 2 bases; nucleotides outside the gene matches: 5. CDR3 length equals 16 residues. The germline V gene encodes CDR1 LNHDA and CDR2 SQIVND (reference sequence). CDR3 bases: TGTGCCAGTAGTATGGGACTAGCGGGTTGGGCCTACGAGCAGTACTTC. Translating it yields CASSMGLAGWAYEQYF.

V gene TRBV15 combines with J gene TRBJ1-2, with 7 bases fitting TRBD1. V was pared by 4 bases and J by 6 bases, with 14 bases of the junction left unmatched. This CDR3 has 16 residues. Germline values: CDR1 LNHNV, CDR2 YYDKDF (reference sequence). In DNA, the CDR3 is TGTGCCACCAGCACAAGAGCGTCCCGGGACAGTCATGGCTACACCTTC. It codes for CATSTRASRDSHGYTF. The full variable domain, its missing parts supplied by reference TRBV15 and TRBJ1-2, is DAMVIQNPRYQVTQFGKPVTLSCSQTLNHNVMYWYQQKSSQAPKLLFHYYDKDFNNEADTPDNFQSRRPNTSFCFLDIRSPGLGDTAMYLCATSTRASRDSHGYTFGSGTRLTVV.

The chain has TRBV6-5 and TRBJ1-1; 8 bases map to TRBD1. The CDR3 is made up of 15 amino acids. Trimming took 1 base from V and 7 from J; bases not matched to a gene: 8. CDR1 MNHEY and CDR2 SVGAGI come from the germline V gene. CDR3 nucleotides: TGTGCCAGCAGTTACTTGGGACAGGACCCGCTTGAAGCTTTCTTT. It translates to CASSYLGQDPLEAFF.

This clone was seen only a few times. This chain connects TRBV27 to TRBJ2-2; no definite D call. The CDR3 spans 13 residues. Per the germline V gene, CDR1 is MNHEY and CDR2 is SMNVEV (reference sequence). Trimming removed 3 bases at V and 1 base at J, with 3 bases between. The CDR3 coding sequence is TGTGCCAGCAGTTTCCTGAACACCGGGGAGCTGTTTTTT. As protein: CASSFLNTGELFF.

This sequence joins TRBV5-1 and TRBJ2-3; D unresolved. Germline loops: CDR1 SGHRS, CDR2 YFSETQ. This CDR3 region has 14 residues. V was trimmed by 0 bases and J by 6 bases, leaving 11 bases between them. Written as DNA, the CDR3 is TGCGCCAGCAGCTTGGAAGTCCCGAGGGATACGCAGTATTTT. It codes for CASSLEVPRDTQYF.

V usage is TRBV7-9 and J usage is TRBJ2-1; TRBD2 matches at 10 bases. From germline, CDR1 is SEHNR and CDR2 FQNEAQ (reference sequence). The CDR3 length is 16 residues. V gave up 4 bases and J gave up 2 bases; unmatched junction bases: 5. The CDR3 DNA sequence: TGTGCCAGCAGCTCGATTAGCGGGAGGCCCTACAATGAGCAGTTCTTC. This encodes CASSSISGRPYNEQFF.

The chain links TRBV7-9 to TRBJ1-1; 8 bases align to TRBD1. The CDR3 has 13 amino acids. Germline assignment: CDR1 SEHNR and CDR2 FQNEAQ (reference sequence). The junction had 4 bases not matched to a gene; V was cut back by 5 bases and J by 5 bases. DNA of the CDR3: TGTGCCAGCAGCGGACAGGGCAGGACTGAAGCTTTCTTT. Translation: CASSGQGRTEAFF.

This chain links TRBV2 with TRBJ1-2; 10 bases match TRBD1. This CDR3 has 14 amino acids. In germline, CDR1 is SNHLY, CDR2 FYNNEI. Losses at the gene ends were 4 bases for V and 5 bases for J; bases not matched to a gene: 4. The CDR3 sequence: CASSGTGGTYGYTF. The CDR3 region has the DNA TGTGCCAGCAGTGGGACAGGGGGGACTTATGGCTACACCTTC. The full variable domain, completed using reference TRBV2 and TRBJ1-2, is EPEVTQTPSHQVTQMGQEVILRCVPISNHLYFYWYRQILGQKVEFLVSFYNNEISEKSEIFDDQFSVERPDGSNFTLKIRSTKLEDSAMYFCASSGTGGTYGYTFGSGTRLTVV.

A word on this clone: At one of its ends the junction is not consistent with the germline gene, which may arise from a read error. Written as DNA, the CDR3 is TGTGCCAGCTCTCCACAGACAGGAGACACTGAAGCTTTCTTT. Protein: CASSPQTGDTEAFF. V and J are TRBV18 and TRBJ1-1; TRBD1 is a possible D gene (6 bases). Germline V gene sequence: CDR1 KGHSH, CDR2 LQKENI. The CDR3 is 14 residues long.

The chain joins TRBV7-2 to TRBJ2-7; no firm D call. Trimming took off 4 bases at V and 2 bases at J, with 9 bases between the two ends. The CDR3 covers 13 residues. CDR1 is SGHTA and CDR2 is FQGNSA in the germline V gene. CDR3 region: CASSSREAYEQYF. The CDR3 DNA sequence: TGTGCCAGCAGCTCCCGAGAGGCCTACGAGCAGTACTTC.

V gene TRBV7-2 combines with J gene TRBJ2-5; 10 nucleotides agree with TRBD1. The CDR3 runs to 15 residues. Germline V CDR1 and CDR2: SGHTA, FQGNSA. Trimming took 5 bases from V and 5 from J; bases not matched to a gene: 8. This chain's CDR3 is CASSPWTGGFETQYF. In DNA, the CDR3 is TGTGCCAGCAGCCCTTGGACAGGGGGGTTCGAGACCCAGTACTTC.

The J gene is TRBJ1-1, the V gene TRBV10-3; perhaps TRBD1 as D (5 bases). Germline lookup yields CDR1 ENHRY and CDR2 SYGVKD. The CDR3 totals 16 residues. With 0 bases removed from V and 1 base from J, the gap between germline ends came to 12 bases. DNA of the CDR3: TGTGCCATCAGTGAGTCACAGGTTCTGACGAACACTGAAGCTTTCTTT. This translates into CAISESQVLTNTEAFF.

This clone showed up just a few times. The chain combines TRBV5-1 with TRBJ1-1; D not certain. CDR3 length: 12 residues. Trimming cost V 0 bases and J 11 bases, with 11 bases left between them. CDR1 is SGHRS and CDR2 is YFSETQ in the germline V gene. CDR3 in DNA: TGCGCCAGCAGCTTGGCCGAGGGCCGGGCTTTCTTT. Translating gives CASSLAEGRAFF.

The chain recombines TRBV5-1 with TRBJ2-3; 7 bases line up with TRBD1. The ends lost 4 bases at V and 6 bases at J; junction bases unmatched: 8. The CDR3 length is 14 residues. From germline, CDR1 is SGHRS and CDR2 YFSETQ. As DNA, the CDR3 is TGCGCCAGCAGCCCCGCGACAGGGATTGATACGCAGTATTTT. Amino acids: CASSPATGIDTQYF.

CDR3 sequence (DNA): TGTGCCAGCACCTTCGGACTAGCCGGGGCCGGGGAGCTGTTTTTT. Translation gives CASTFGLAGAGELFF. The chain employs TRBV2 and TRBJ2-2; 8 bases agree with TRBD2. Germline values: CDR1 SNHLY, CDR2 FYNNEI. There are 15 residues in the CDR3. Trimming cost V 7 bases and J 6 bases; bases outside gene matches: 10.

The rearrangement links TRBV7-2 to TRBJ1-1; 8 nucleotides agree with TRBD1. V gave up 5 bases and J gave up 3 bases; unmatched junction bases: 8. Germline V gene sequence: CDR1 SGHTA, CDR2 FQGNSA. CDR3 size: 15 residues. The CDR3 coding sequence is TGTGCCAGCAGCAAACTCGACAGGGGATACACTGAAGCTTTCTTT. Its protein product is CASSKLDRGYTEAFF.

The V and J genes are TRBV30 and TRBJ2-7, with TRBD1 matching over 7 bases. With 1 base clipped from V and 1 base from J, the junction kept 4 bases outside the gene matches. The CDR3 is 14 residues long. Germline CDR1 is GTSNPN and CDR2 is SVGIG (reference sequence). Written as DNA, the CDR3 is TGTGCCTGGAGTGCGTTGGACAGGTCCTACGAGCAGTACTTC. It encodes CAWSALDRSYEQYF.

J is TRBJ1-1 and V is TRBV6-1; tentatively, D is TRBD1 (6 bases). Trimming cost V 4 bases and J 1 base, with 10 bases left between them. The CDR3 loop spans 14 amino acids. Germline CDR1 reads MNHNS; CDR2 reads SASEGT. The CDR3 region has the DNA TGTGCCAGCAGTGGGACAGATCAGAACACTGAAGCTTTCTTT. It encodes CASSGTDQNTEAFF.

This sequence joins TRBV9 and TRBJ2-2; TRBD2 matches 7 bases. The germline V gene encodes CDR1 SGDLS and CDR2 YYNGEE. V was pared by 0 bases and J by 2 bases, with 13 bases of the junction left unmatched. CDR3 length: 19 residues. The CDR3 protein is CASSVGLLAAGDNTGELFF. In DNA, the CDR3 is TGTGCCAGCAGCGTAGGGCTTCTGGCGGCGGGAGATAACACCGGGGAGCTGTTTTTT.